This T cell receptor (beta chain) emerged from a study of early T cells in non-severe SARS-CoV-2 infection. In the study overall: Whole-blood bulk RNA, unsorted, was sequenced, and chains were unpaired.

This clonotype was seen at least ten times. The antigen remains unidentified. Whole-study findings and limits: Clonotype matching in VDJdb favored anti-spike CD8 responses and did not capture private and CD4 specificities.

TCRdb recomputed calls from the 5' RACE reads with MiXCR, one row per CDR3 protein. The sample includes tens of thousands of distinct CDR3 sequences, about 16% of them seen just once. Germline CDR1 and CDR2: SGHTA and FQGTGA. Trimming at V came to 2 bases and at J to 4 bases, leaving 1 base not matched to a gene. The CDR3 is made up of 15 amino acids. The sequence was obtained from an adult who was a healthcare worker with PCR-confirmed SARS-CoV-2 infection or an uninfected control (not recorded which). The V call is TRBV7-3, the J call TRBJ2-3, with 12 bases aligning to TRBD2. The source material was whole blood. The CDR3 DNA sequence: TGTGCCAGCAGCTTACTAGCGGGAGGGCCAGATACGCAGTATTTT. As protein: CASSLLAGGPDTQYF.